The rows below give T cell receptor beta chains drawn from one sample of a study of PD-1 blockade in classical Hodgkin lymphoma. Sequenced by immunoSEQ multiplex PCR; TCRdb stores in-frame clones only, minus some. This sample carries fewer than 35,000 clones, approximately 90% of them seen once, and the ten largest clones take 0.3%. The sequencing used CD4+ T cells from blood, collected before the fourth cycle of nivolumab. The source is a human donor with classical Hodgkin lymphoma. The CDR3 runs from the conserved cysteine through the conserved F or W. The D gene is left open where the match is weak. Not all rows give a size; the values are once, few, many and, for expanded clones, a class.

TRBV5-5	-	-	TRBJ1-2	TGTGCCAGCAGCTCCCCTCCTACCTATGGCTACACCTTC	CASSSPPTYGYTF
TRBV20-1	-	-	TRBJ2-5	TGCAGTGCGCAGGTCACTCCAAACTTC	CSAQVTPNF
TRBV29-1	-	-	TRBJ1-2	TGCAGCGTTTCGTCAGGGGTAAACTATGGCTACACCTTC	CSVSSGVNYGYTF
TRBV7-2	TRBD2	-	TRBJ2-1	TGTGCCAGCAGCGTCACCGGGACTAGAGGCTACAATGAGCAGTTCTTC	CASSVTGTRGYNEQFF
TRBV7-6	-	-	TRBJ1-4	TGTGCCAGCAGCTTGGATCCAACTAATGAAAAACTGTTTTTT	CASSLDPTNEKLFF
TRBV5-1	-	-	TRBJ2-1	TGCGCCAGCAGCTTGGCGGCAGGAAACTCCTACAATGAGCAGTTCTTC	CASSLAAGNSYNEQFF
TRBV6-4	-	-	TRBJ1-2	TGTGCCAGCAGTGGGGAGGGGAATTTAGCAAACTACACCTTC	CASSGEGNLANYTF
TRBV29-1	-	-	TRBJ1-4	TGCAGCGTTGAAGCGGGAGGGTTCGGAGAAAAACTGTTTTTT	CSVEAGGFGEKLFF
TRBV6-4	TRBD2	-	TRBJ2-3	TGTGCCAGCAGTGAACTAGCGGGCCCCTATACGCAGTATTTT	CASSELAGPYTQYF
TRBV6-1	-	-	TRBJ2-7	TGTGCCAGCATCTGGGGACTGATTCCCTACGAGCAGTACTTC	CASIWGLIPYEQYF
TRBV5-1	-	-	TRBJ1-4	TGCGCCAGCAGGGGCACCGTCGCAACTAATGAAAAACTGTTTTTT	CASRGTVATNEKLFF
TRBV10-3	TRBD1	-	TRBJ1-4	TGTGCCATCAGTGATACAGGGGGTCTTAATGAAAAACTGTTTTTT	CAISDTGGLNEKLFF
TRBV7-2	-	few	TRBJ1-2	TGTGCCAGCAGCTTAGGGATGGTTGGGCAGTATGGCTACACCTTC	CASSLGMVGQYGYTF
TRBV5-1	-	-	TRBJ2-1	TGCGCCAGCAGCTTGGGAGGGGGGTCCTACAATGAGCAGTTCTTC	CASSLGGGSYNEQFF
TRBV2	-	-	TRBJ2-7	TGTGCCAGTCGGATAGGGGGCTCCTACGAGCAGTACTTC	CASRIGGSYEQYF